This is a list of T cell receptor beta chains from one sample in a study of regulatory T cells in long-lasting Graves disease. TCRdb called the multiplex PCR reads again in MiXCR, with one record for every CDR3 protein. The sample lists approximately 300,000 distinct CDR3 sequences, approximately 20% occurring once. Source: peripheral blood mononuclear cells (PBMCs), taken at new diagnosis, from a patient treated with antithyroid drugs. The origin of the receptors is a female donor with Graves disease. Both conserved end residues are trimmed from each CDR3. Clone size, where shown, is once, few, many, or a class for clones that have expanded.

cdr3_aa,j_call,clone_size,v_call
ASSLLGTGGEIMSYEQY,TRBJ2-7,many,TRBV28
ASSSVQVSPLH,TRBJ1-6,many,TRBV7-2
ASSLAQQVYEQY,TRBJ2-7,few,TRBV5-1
ASSDRGGSYEQY,TRBJ2-7,.,TRBV2
ASSRKNTEAF,TRBJ1-1,many,TRBV28
ASSSPGGRTGTDTQY,TRBJ2-3,.,TRBV6-9
SAIETGLAGWAGNEQF,TRBJ2-1,many,TRBV20-1
ASSLVYPQGDEQF,.,once,TRBV28
ASSGRQGNEQF,TRBJ2-1,many,TRBV27
ASSDWGGQRAHNEQF,TRBJ2-1,many,TRBV6-1
ASSISGGGGYT,TRBJ1-2,.,TRBV19
ASSSPGQGTPGANVLT,TRBJ2-6,.,TRBV6-5
ASSRALNSPLH,TRBJ1-6,many,TRBV19
ASARGGGPTLSNQPQH,TRBJ1-5,.,TRBV28
ATRGEETQY,TRBJ2-5,many,TRBV15
ASSSSQGYQYYAAYNSPLH,TRBJ1-6,.,TRBV11-2
ASSLSGQGEQPQH,TRBJ1-5,.,TRBV27
ASSSPLAGGVETQY,TRBJ2-5,many,TRBV5-4
ASTPLAYNEQF,TRBJ2-1,many,TRBV12-3/TRBV12-4
ASSLYSGNTGELF,TRBJ2-2,few,TRBV11-2
ASMRGYQRTQY,TRBJ2-5,.,TRBV19
ASSYGGQGGYNSPLH,TRBJ1-6,many,TRBV6-5
ASSEKGIQAEQY,TRBJ2-7,.,TRBV6-2/TRBV6-3
ASSQVVTFAKNIQY,TRBJ2-4,many,TRBV3-1
ASSQVTSGPERLETQY,TRBJ2-5,many,TRBV4-2
ASSLSAGGHTGDTQY,TRBJ2-3,.,TRBV7-2
ASSTTGPMNTEAF,TRBJ1-1,many,TRBV5-1
ASNFFPFGDTQETQY,TRBJ2-5,.,TRBV7-9
ASSPRALYGYT,TRBJ1-2,few,TRBV18
ASSRTGKNSPLH,TRBJ1-6,.,TRBV7-2
SARDGLYNEQF,TRBJ2-1,many,TRBV20-1
SARVGGSRETQY,TRBJ2-5,many,TRBV20-1
ASSIGGGGTDTQY,TRBJ2-3,few,TRBV19
ASSPPRAGELF,TRBJ2-2,many,TRBV18
ASTGQGAYNEQF,TRBJ2-1,once,TRBV12-3/TRBV12-4
SARDRRGRTDTQY,TRBJ2-3,many,TRBV20-1
ASSLGGSVGNEQF,TRBJ2-1,many,TRBV5-1
ASSPLSLAGGPYNEQF,TRBJ2-1,many,TRBV7-9
ASSFNQGYEQY,TRBJ2-7,many,TRBV7-7
ASSFTGFNMIGGYT,TRBJ1-2,many,TRBV28
ASRTGGGETQY,TRBJ2-5,.,TRBV2
ASSPVSGIYNEQF,TRBJ2-1,many,TRBV5-5
ASSRPGQENEKLF,TRBJ1-4,.,TRBV28
ASSQFRSWETQY,TRBJ2-5,.,TRBV14
SVGQGAQNTEAF,TRBJ1-1,many,TRBV29-1
ASSLGSSGRSEQF,TRBJ2-1,.,TRBV28
ASSGGSGHYEQY,TRBJ2-7,many,TRBV2
ASRGDTYNEQF,TRBJ2-1,once,TRBV2
ATSRDRTGRSGELF,TRBJ2-2,few,TRBV15
ASSTRLESSYEQY,TRBJ2-7,many,TRBV12-3/TRBV12-4
ASSQASGGGYNEQF,TRBJ2-1,many,TRBV4-2
ASSFRTGYNEQF,TRBJ2-1,many,TRBV7-9